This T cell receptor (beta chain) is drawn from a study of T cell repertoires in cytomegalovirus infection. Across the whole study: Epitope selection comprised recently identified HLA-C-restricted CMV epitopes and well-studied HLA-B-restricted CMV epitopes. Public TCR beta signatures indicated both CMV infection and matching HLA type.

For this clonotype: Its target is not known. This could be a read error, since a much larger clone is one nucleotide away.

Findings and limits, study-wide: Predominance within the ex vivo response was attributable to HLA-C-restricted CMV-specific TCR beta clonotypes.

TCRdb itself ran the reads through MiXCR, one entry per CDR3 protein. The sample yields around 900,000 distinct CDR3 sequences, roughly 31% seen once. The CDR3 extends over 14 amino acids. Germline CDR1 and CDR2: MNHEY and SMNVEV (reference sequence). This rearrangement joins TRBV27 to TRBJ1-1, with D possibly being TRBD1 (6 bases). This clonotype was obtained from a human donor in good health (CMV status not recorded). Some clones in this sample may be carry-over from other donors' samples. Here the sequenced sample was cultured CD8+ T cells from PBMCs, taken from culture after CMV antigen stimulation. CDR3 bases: TGTGTCAGCAGTCCCAGGGGAAGGAACACTGAAGCTTTCTTT. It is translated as CVSSPRGRNTEAFF.